This TCR beta chain was recovered during a study of T cell changes during pregnancy in multiple sclerosis. The CDR3 extends over 16 amino acids. The germline gives CDR1 SGHAT, CDR2 FQNNGV. The J segment lost 4 bases and the V segment lost 4 bases, leaving 5 bases of the junction unmatched. Method: immunoSEQ multiplex PCR; TCRdb's copy keeps in-frame clones and lacks some. The sample lists tens of thousands of clones, about 92% occurring once. Source: CD4+ T cells from peripheral blood mononuclear cells, taken before pregnancy. This sequence originates from a female donor with multiple sclerosis, enrolled in a pregnancy study. V gene TRBV11-2 combines with J gene TRBJ2-1; 12 positions agree with TRBD2. CDR3 nucleotide sequence: TGTGCCAGCAGCTCCCTAGCGGGGGGGATTTACAATGAGCAGTTCTTC. Translated, it gives CASSSLAGGIYNEQFF.